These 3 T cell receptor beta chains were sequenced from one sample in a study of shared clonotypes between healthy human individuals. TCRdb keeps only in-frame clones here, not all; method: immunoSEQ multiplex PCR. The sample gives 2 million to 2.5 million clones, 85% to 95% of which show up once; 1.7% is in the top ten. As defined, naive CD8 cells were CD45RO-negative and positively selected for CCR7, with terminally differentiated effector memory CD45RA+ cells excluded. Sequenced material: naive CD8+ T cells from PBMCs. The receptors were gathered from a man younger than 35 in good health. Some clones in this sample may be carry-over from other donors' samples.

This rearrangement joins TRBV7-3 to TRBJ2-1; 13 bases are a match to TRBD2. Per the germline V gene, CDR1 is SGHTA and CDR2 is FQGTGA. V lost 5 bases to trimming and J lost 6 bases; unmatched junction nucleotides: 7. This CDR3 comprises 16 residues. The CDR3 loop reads CASSPGGLAGINEQFF. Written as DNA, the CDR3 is TGTGCCAGCAGCCCAGGGGGACTAGCGGGAATCAATGAGCAGTTCTTC.

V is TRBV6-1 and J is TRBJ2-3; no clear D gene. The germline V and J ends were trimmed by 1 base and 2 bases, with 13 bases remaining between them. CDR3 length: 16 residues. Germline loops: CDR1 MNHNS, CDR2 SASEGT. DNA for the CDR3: TGTGCCAGCAGTGAAGGGTTTGGGGTCCCCACAGATACGCAGTATTTT. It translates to CASSEGFGVPTDTQYF.

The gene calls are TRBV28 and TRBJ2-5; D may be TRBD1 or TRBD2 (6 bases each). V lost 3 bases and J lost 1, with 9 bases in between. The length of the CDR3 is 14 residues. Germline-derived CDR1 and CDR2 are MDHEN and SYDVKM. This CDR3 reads CASSFGGGQETQYF. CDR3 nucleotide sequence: TGTGCCAGCAGTTTCGGAGGGGGCCAAGAGACCCAGTACTTC.